This T cell receptor beta chain was identified during a study of blood T cell repertoires in COVID-19. As for the study in general: Acute and convalescent COVID-19 samples came from the United States, Italy and Spain. T cells, B-cell-depleted T cells, or PBMCs supplied cDNA or gDNA.

V was trimmed by 0 bases and J by 2 bases, leaving 6 bases between them. The CDR3 is 14 amino acids. Germline loops: CDR1 SGDLS, CDR2 YYNGEE. How the authors handled the data: The authors estimated nucleated cell counts from reference gene primer amplification. Assay used: immunoSEQ multiplex PCR; TCRdb lists only in-frame clones, some missing. V and J calls and clone size are copied from that table; D and trimming were computed from the DNA. The data show approximately 220,000 clones, about 83% seen once. This clonotype originated in a woman in her 40s with active or convalescent COVID-19. The material sequenced was peripheral blood. The rearrangement joins TRBV9 to TRBJ2-1, with unresolved D. The CDR3 region is CASSVATAYNEQFF. In DNA, the CDR3 is TGTGCCAGCAGCGTAGCCACAGCCTACAATGAGCAGTTCTTC.